The next 3 T cell receptor beta chains were all read from a single sample in a study of T cell responses to AZD1222 COVID-19 vaccine. Some clones are missing from TCRdb's copy, which holds only in-frame ones; the method was immunoSEQ multiplex PCR. The repertoire holds over 65,000 clones, with about nine tenths as singletons. The specimen was peripheral blood, collected 28 days after the second AZD1222 dose. The origin of the receptors is an adult who received the AZD1222 COVID-19 vaccine.

The rearrangement links TRBV7-2 to TRBJ2-7; the D is unclear. Germline lookup yields CDR1 SGHTA and CDR2 FQGNSA. The CDR3 is 14 residues long. Trimming removed 3 bases at V and 0 bases at J, with 9 bases between. In DNA, the CDR3 is TGTGCCAGCAGCTTTGGTAAGGCCTCCTACGAGCAGTACTTC. This gives the protein CASSFGKASYEQYF.

The V gene is TRBV18, the J gene TRBJ1-5, with D possibly TRBD1 on 6 matching bases. The CDR3 covers 17 residues. V was cut by 2 bases and J by 2 bases, with 16 bases left in between. Germline V gene data show CDR1 as KGHSH and CDR2 as LQKENI. The CDR3: CASSPKSPGAGNQPQHF. The DNA of the CDR3 is TGTGCCAGCTCACCAAAATCTCCGGGGGCGGGCAATCAGCCCCAGCATTTT.

This rearrangement joins TRBV7-3 to TRBJ2-1; TRBD2 matches 7 bases. The CDR3 has 15 residues. The germline CDR1 and CDR2 sequences are SGHTA and FQGTGA. Unmatched junction bases numbered 3, after V lost 3 bases and J lost 1 base. DNA of the CDR3: TGTGCCAGCAGCTTCCGAGCGGGATCCTACAATGAGCAGTTCTTC. Residues: CASSFRAGSYNEQFF.